The 17 T cell receptor beta chains in this list originate from one sample, sequenced in a study of blood T cells in healthy people across ages. A second PCR, run for roughly 7 to 12 cycles, used a sample-barcoded 5' primer plus a J-beta primer mix. TCRdb re-derived calls from the 5' RACE reads in MiXCR, one entry per CDR3 protein. The sample lists 600,000 to 900,000 distinct CDR3 sequences, 20% to 30% occurring once. The sample was also linked to a second study, of T cells of mothers and their children.

Sequenced sample: blood. The receptors here all came from a boy younger than 18 in good health.

This chain uses TRBV7-8 with TRBJ1-4; the D gene is possibly TRBD1 (5 bases). The germline V and J ends were trimmed by 5 bases and 5 bases, with 15 bases remaining between them. The germline V gene encodes CDR1 SGHVS and CDR2 FQNEAQ. This CDR3 has 15 amino acids. The DNA for the CDR3 is TGTGCCAGCAGCGAGGTCGGACACGGGAATGAAAAACTGTTTTTT. Translated, it gives CASSEVGHGNEKLFF.

The rearrangement joins TRBV28 to TRBJ2-3, with 7 bases matching TRBD2. CDR3 length: 16 residues. The V gene end was trimmed by 3 bases and the J gene end by 1 base; junction bases not matched to a gene: 7. Germline assignment: CDR1 MDHEN and CDR2 SYDVKM. In DNA, the CDR3 is TGTGCCAGCAGTTTGGGAGGGCTCCGGGGCACAGATACGCAGTATTTT. This sequence encodes CASSLGGLRGTDTQYF.

This chain joins TRBV6-1 and TRBJ2-7; no clear D. This CDR3 is built from 14 residues. Germline V lookup: CDR1 MNHNS, CDR2 SASEGT. Trimming removed 7 bases from V and 1 base from J, with 14 bases in between. Here the CDR3 reads CASTLKKGSYEQYF. The CDR3 region has the DNA TGTGCCAGCACCCTAAAAAAGGGTTCCTACGAGCAGTACTTC.

This clonotype was counted a few times. The rearrangement joins TRBV28 to TRBJ2-7; unclear D gene. Trimming removed 6 bases from V and 4 bases from J, with 10 bases in between. CDR1 MDHEN and CDR2 SYDVKM come from the germline V gene. The CDR3 has 12 residues. DNA of the CDR3: TGTGCCAGCAGAAACAGTGTTTACGAGCAGTACTTC. It translates to CASRNSVYEQYF.

The chain has TRBV30 and TRBJ2-1, with D perhaps TRBD1 (5 bases). Trimming stripped 2 bases from V and 4 bases from J, with 18 bases between. Germline CDR1 and CDR2: GTSNPN and SVGIG (reference sequence). The CDR3 is made up of 16 amino acids. CDR3 nucleotide sequence: TGTGCCTGGAGTTTTGGGCAGGGCCCCCTATACAATGAGCAGTTCTTC. Translation gives CAWSFGQGPLYNEQFF.

This clonotype was counted a few times. The gene calls are TRBV11-1 and TRBJ2-1; D call uncertain. The germline gives CDR1 SGHAT, CDR2 FQDESV (reference sequence). The CDR3 sequence is 14 residues long. V gave up 1 base and J gave up 1 base, with 5 bases separating them. CDR3 in amino acids: CASSLGKSYNEQFF. DNA of the CDR3: TGTGCCAGCAGCTTAGGGAAATCCTACAATGAGCAGTTCTTC. Variable domain in full (rest from reference TRBV11-1 and TRBJ2-1): EAEVAQSPRYKITEKSQAVAFWCDPISGHATLYWYRQILGQGPELLVQFQDESVVDDSQLPKDRFSAERLKGVDSTLKIQPAELGDSAMYLCASSLGKSYNEQFFGPGTRLTVL.

The chain is built from TRBV20-1 and TRBJ2-3; maybe TRBD1 (6 bases). The CDR3 runs 13 residues. Germline V CDR1 and CDR2: DFQATT, SNEGSKA (reference sequence). The V end was cut by 7 bases, the J end by 3 bases, with 14 bases between. The CDR3 DNA is TGCAGTGTGGTCAGGGGATGGACAGATACGCAGTATTTT. It encodes CSVVRGWTDTQYF.

This clonotype has more than one count but fewer than ten. The V and J genes are TRBV11-2 and TRBJ2-1; D gene ambiguous. Germline CDR1 SGHAT, CDR2 FQNNGV. Trimming left V 2 bases short and J 7 bases short, with 18 bases between. CDR3 length: 16 amino acids. CDR3 DNA: TGTGCCAGCAGCTTATTGCGCGGTCGGTCTAGAAATGAGCAGTTCTTC. Protein sequence: CASSLLRGRSRNEQFF.

This clonotype was detected a few times. The chain recombines TRBV9 with TRBJ2-1, with 10 nucleotides matching TRBD2. V trimming: 3 bases; J trimming: 8 bases; junction bases outside the gene matches: 5. Germline lookup yields CDR1 SGDLS and CDR2 YYNGEE. CDR3 size: 14 residues. The CDR3 DNA reads TGTGCCAGCAGCGGACTAGCGGGTGCCTATGAGCAGTTCTTC. The encoded protein is CASSGLAGAYEQFF.

The V call is TRBV7-2, the J call TRBJ2-5, with D perhaps assigned TRBD1 or TRBD2 (5 bases each). CDR3 size: 14 residues. Per the germline V gene, CDR1 is SGHTA and CDR2 is FQGNSA. Trimming removed 5 bases from V and 4 bases from J, with 14 bases in between. The CDR3, as DNA: TGTGCCAGCAGCACACCGGGGCCAGGAGAGACCCAGTACTTC. It specifies CASSTPGPGETQYF.

The CDR3 DNA sequence: TGTGCCAGCAGCCCCTCGGGACAGGGAGAAGCTTTCTTT. This gives the protein CASSPSGQGEAFF. The V and J genes are TRBV3-1 and TRBJ1-1; 9 bases agree with TRBD1. CDR3 length: 13 amino acids. The V gene's germline CDR1 is LGHDT and CDR2 YNNKEL (reference sequence). The V gene end was trimmed by 4 bases and the J gene end by 8 bases; junction bases not matched to a gene: 5.

The chain couples TRBV28 to TRBJ2-5, with a tentative D call TRBD2 (5 bases). The V and J ends lost 5 bases and 6 bases respectively, with 16 bases between them. This CDR3 comprises 14 residues. Germline V gene lookup returns CDR1 MDHEN and CDR2 SYDVKM. This CDR3 reads CASSEPGLPKTQYF. The CDR3 DNA reads TGTGCCAGCAGTGAACCCGGACTGCCTAAGACCCAGTACTTC.

The chain recombines TRBV15 with TRBJ2-1; 7 bases match TRBD1. CDR1 is LNHNV and CDR2 is YYDKDF in the germline V gene (reference sequence). The CDR3 spans 15 residues. V lost 3 bases and J lost 7; bases outside the gene matches: 9. This CDR3 is CATSSPGTALNEQFF. The CDR3 nucleotides read TGTGCCACCAGCAGTCCAGGGACAGCCTTGAATGAGCAGTTCTTC.

This clonotype was counted a few times. This chain joins TRBV7-9 and TRBJ2-7; D not resolved. Looked up from germline, CDR1 is SEHNR and CDR2 is FQNEAQ (reference sequence). V gave up 2 bases and J gave up 7 bases, with 12 bases separating them. This CDR3 region has 13 residues. CDR3: CASSLPLEAEQYF. CDR3 in DNA: TGTGCCAGCAGCTTACCCCTAGAAGCGGAGCAGTACTTC. Drawing the rest from reference TRBV7-9 and TRBJ2-7, the complete variable domain is DTGVSQNPRHKITKRGQNVTFRCDPISEHNRLYWYRQTLGQGPEFLTYFQNEAQLEKSRLLSDRFSAERPKGSFSTLEIQRTEQGDSAMYLCASSLPLEAEQYFGPGTRLTVT.

This clonotype came up a few times. The V and J genes are TRBV5-6 and TRBJ2-5; tentatively, D is TRBD2 (6 bases). With the DNA end fitting TRBJ2-7 better, the J assignment may be wrong. The CDR3 is 19 amino acids. Germline loops: CDR1 SGHDT, CDR2 YYEEEE. The CDR3 DNA reads TGTGCCAGCAGCTTGGGACTAGACTATGGGCAAGCGGCCACCTACGAGCAGTACTTC. This translates into CASSLGLDYGQAATYEQYF.

This chain joins TRBV20-1 and TRBJ1-5; a possible D gene is TRBD1 (5 bases). This CDR3 comprises 13 residues. In germline, CDR1 is DFQATT, CDR2 SNEGSKA (reference sequence). V shed 3 bases and J shed 6 bases, with 12 bases lying between them. The CDR3 region has the DNA TGCAGTGCTAGGACGGAGGGGACTCAGCCCCAGCATTTT. Protein: CSARTEGTQPQHF.

The genes are TRBV25-1 and TRBJ1-2, with a possible D match to TRBD1 (6 bases). The CDR3 runs to 12 residues. Germline V gene sequence: CDR1 MGHDK, CDR2 SYGVNS. V was cut by 4 bases and J by 4 bases, with 7 bases left in between. The CDR3 DNA reads as TGTGCCAGCAGTGCACAGGGCTATGGCTACACCTTC. Translated, it gives CASSAQGYGYTF.